This T cell receptor beta chain originates from a study of blood T cell repertoires in COVID-19. As originally analysed: For nucleated cells, counts were estimated from reference gene primer amplification. Libraries were prepared by immunoSEQ multiplex PCR; TCRdb keeps only in-frame clonotypes and omits some of them. V, J and clone size derive from that table, while D and trimming were established from the DNA sequence. The table lists about 140,000 clones, 75% to 90% of them singletons, with about 4% in the top ten. The CDR3 has 13 amino acids. V dropped 4 bases and J dropped 2 bases, with 8 bases sitting between them. CDR1 GTSNPN and CDR2 SVGIG come from the germline V gene (reference sequence).

The sample comprised peripheral blood. This TCR was sampled from an elderly woman with acute or convalescent COVID-19. This chain uses TRBV30 with TRBJ2-2; no definite D call. CDR3 sequence: CAWTIRNTGELFF. In DNA, the CDR3 is TGTGCCTGGACAATCAGAAACACCGGGGAGCTGTTTTTT.